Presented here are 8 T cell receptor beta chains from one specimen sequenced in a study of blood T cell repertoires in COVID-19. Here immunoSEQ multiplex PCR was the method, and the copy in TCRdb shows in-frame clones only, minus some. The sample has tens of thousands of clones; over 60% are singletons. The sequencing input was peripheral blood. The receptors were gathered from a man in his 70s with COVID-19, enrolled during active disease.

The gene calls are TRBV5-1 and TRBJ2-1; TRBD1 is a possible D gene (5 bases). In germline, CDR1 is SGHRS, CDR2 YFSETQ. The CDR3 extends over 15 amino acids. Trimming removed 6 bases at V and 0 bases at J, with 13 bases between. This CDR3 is CASTETVSSYNEQFF. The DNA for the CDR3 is TGCGCCAGCACCGAGACAGTCAGCTCCTACAATGAGCAGTTCTTC. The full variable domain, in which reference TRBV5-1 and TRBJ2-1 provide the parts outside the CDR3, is KAGVTQTPRYLIKTRGQQVTLSCSPISGHRSVSWYQQTPGQGLQFLFEYFSETQRNKGNFPGRFSGRQFSNSRSEMNVSTLELGDSALYLCASTETVSSYNEQFFGPGTRLTVL.

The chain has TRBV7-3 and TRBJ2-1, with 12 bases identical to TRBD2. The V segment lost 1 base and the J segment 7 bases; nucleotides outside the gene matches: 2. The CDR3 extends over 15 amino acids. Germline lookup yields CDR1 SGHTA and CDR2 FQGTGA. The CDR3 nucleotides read TGTGCCAGCAGCTTAAGCCTAGCGGGGGGGAATGAGCAGTTCTTC. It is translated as CASSLSLAGGNEQFF.

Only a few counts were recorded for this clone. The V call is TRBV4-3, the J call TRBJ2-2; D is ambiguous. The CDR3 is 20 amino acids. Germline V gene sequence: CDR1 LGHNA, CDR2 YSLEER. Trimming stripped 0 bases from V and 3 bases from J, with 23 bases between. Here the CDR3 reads CASSQDLGYQRHIHTGELFF. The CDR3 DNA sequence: TGCGCCAGCAGCCAAGACCTAGGATACCAACGCCATATCCACACCGGGGAGCTGTTTTTT.

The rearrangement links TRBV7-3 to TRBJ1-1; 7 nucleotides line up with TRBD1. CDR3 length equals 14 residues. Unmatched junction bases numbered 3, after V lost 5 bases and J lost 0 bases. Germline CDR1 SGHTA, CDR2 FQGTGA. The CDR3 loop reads CASSQTGVNTEAFF. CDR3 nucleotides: TGTGCCAGCAGCCAAACAGGGGTGAACACTGAAGCTTTCTTT. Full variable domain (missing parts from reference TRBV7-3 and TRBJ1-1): GAGVSQTPSNKVTEKGKYVELRCDPISGHTALYWYRQSLGQGPEFLIYFQGTGAADDSGLPNDRFFAVRPEGSVSTLKIQRTERGDSAVYLCASSQTGVNTEAFFGQGTRLTVV.

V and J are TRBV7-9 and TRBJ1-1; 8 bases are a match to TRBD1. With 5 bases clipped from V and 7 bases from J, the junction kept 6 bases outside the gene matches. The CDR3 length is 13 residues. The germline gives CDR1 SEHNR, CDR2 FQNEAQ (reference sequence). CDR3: CASSGTGGVEAFF. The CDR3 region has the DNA TGTGCCAGCAGCGGCACAGGGGGGGTTGAAGCTTTCTTT. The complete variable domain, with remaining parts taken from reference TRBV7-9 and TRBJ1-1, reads DTGVSQNPRHKITKRGQNVTFRCDPISEHNRLYWYRQTLGQGPEFLTYFQNEAQLEKSRLLSDRFSAERPKGSFSTLEIQRTEQGDSAMYLCASSGTGGVEAFFGQGTRLTVV.

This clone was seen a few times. The CDR3 DNA sequence: TGCGCCAGCAGCTTGGAAGGTAGCGGATACGAGCAGTACTTC. It specifies CASSLEGSGYEQYF. The chain employs TRBV5-1 and TRBJ2-7; the D gene is possibly TRBD2 (6 bases). Deletions cut 0 bases from V and 4 bases from J, with 11 bases between. The CDR3 length is 14 residues. The germline V gene has CDR1 SGHRS and CDR2 YFSETQ.

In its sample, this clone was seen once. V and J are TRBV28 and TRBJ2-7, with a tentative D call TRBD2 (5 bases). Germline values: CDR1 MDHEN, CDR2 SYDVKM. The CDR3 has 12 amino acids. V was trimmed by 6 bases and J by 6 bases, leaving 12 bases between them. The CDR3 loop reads CASRRGPGEQYF. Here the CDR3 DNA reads TGTGCCAGCAGGAGAGGGCCGGGCGAGCAGTACTTC. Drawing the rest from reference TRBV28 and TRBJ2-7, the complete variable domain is DVKVTQSSRYLVKRTGEKVFLECVQDMDHENMFWYRQDPGLGLRLIYFSYDVKMKEKGDIPEGYSVSREKKERFSLILESASTNQTSMYLCASRRGPGEQYFGPGTRLTVT.

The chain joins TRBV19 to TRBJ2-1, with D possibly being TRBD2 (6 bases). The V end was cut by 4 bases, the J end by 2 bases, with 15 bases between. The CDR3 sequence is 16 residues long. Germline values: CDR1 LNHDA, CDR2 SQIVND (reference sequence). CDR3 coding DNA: TGTGCCAGTAGTACGGAGGCGGGATCCCCCTACAATGAGCAGTTCTTC. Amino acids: CASSTEAGSPYNEQFF.